This T cell receptor beta chain was obtained from a study of response to subunit inactivated influenza vaccine. Findings and limits, study-wide: Only a handful of new T cells, the authors suggested, are recruited with each seasonal influenza vaccination.

About this clonotype itself: Its antigen is unidentified.

TCRdb reprocessed the RT-PCR reads via MiXCR and lists one record per CDR3 protein. The sample lists some 180,000 distinct CDR3 sequences, around 9% seen once, with 11% in the top ten. The source was non-naive T cells sorted from PBMCs, collected on the day of vaccination. This clonotype originated in a man aged 50 or older who received an inactivated influenza vaccine.

Here the CDR3 reads CASRIQDNNYGYTF. The CDR3 nucleotides are TGTGCCAGCAGAATACAGGATAACAACTATGGCTACACCTTC. The chain links TRBV6-1 to TRBJ1-2, with D possibly being TRBD1 (5 bases). Germline loops: CDR1 MNHNS, CDR2 SASEGT. V was shortened by 6 bases and J by 2 bases, with 13 bases between the two germline ends. The CDR3 loop spans 14 amino acids.